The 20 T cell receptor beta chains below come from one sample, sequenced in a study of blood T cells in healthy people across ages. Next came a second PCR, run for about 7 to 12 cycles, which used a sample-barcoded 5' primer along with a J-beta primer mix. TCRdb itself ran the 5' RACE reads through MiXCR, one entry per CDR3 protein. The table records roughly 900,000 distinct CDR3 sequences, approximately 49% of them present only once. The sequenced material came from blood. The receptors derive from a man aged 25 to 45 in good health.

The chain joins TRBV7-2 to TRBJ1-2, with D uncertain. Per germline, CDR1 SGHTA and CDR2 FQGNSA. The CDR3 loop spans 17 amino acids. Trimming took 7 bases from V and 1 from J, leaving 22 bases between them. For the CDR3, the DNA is TGTGCCAGCACCCCCACCAGGCCAGAATCAATTAACTATGGCTACACCTTC. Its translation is CASTPTRPESINYGYTF.

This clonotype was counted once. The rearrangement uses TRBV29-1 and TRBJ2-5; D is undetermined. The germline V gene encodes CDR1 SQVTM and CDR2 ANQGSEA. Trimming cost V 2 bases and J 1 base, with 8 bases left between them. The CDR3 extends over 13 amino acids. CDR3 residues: CSVEKVAQETQYF. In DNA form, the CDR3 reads TGCAGCGTTGAAAAGGTGGCCCAAGAGACCCAGTACTTC.

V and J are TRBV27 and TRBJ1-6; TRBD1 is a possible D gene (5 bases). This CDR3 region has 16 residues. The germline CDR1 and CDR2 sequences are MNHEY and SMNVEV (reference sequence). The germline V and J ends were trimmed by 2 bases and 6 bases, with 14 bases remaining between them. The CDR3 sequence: CASSLSQHGANSPLHF. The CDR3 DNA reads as TGTGCCAGCAGTTTAAGTCAACACGGGGCTAATTCACCCCTCCACTTT.

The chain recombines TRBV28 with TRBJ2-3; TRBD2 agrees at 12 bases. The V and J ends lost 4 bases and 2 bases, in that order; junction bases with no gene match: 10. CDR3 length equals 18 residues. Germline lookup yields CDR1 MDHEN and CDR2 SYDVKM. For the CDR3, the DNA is TGTGCCAGCAGTTCACCGAACCGACTAGCGGGGGACACAGATACGCAGTATTTT. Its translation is CASSSPNRLAGDTDTQYF.

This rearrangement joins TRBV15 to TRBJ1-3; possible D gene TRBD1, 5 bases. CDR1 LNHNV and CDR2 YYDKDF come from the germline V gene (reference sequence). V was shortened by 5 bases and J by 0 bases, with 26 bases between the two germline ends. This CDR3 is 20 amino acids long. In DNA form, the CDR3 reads TGTGCCACCAGCCCTGAGTTATACCCCGGGGGACCTTACTCTGGAAACACCATATATTTT. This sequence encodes CATSPELYPGGPYSGNTIYF.

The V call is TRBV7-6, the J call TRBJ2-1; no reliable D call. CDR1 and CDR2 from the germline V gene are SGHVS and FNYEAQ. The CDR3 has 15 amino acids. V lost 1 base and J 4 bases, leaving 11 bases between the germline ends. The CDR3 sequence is CASSLEQPIYNEQFF. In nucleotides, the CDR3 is TGTGCCAGCAGCTTAGAACAGCCGATTTACAATGAGCAGTTCTTC.

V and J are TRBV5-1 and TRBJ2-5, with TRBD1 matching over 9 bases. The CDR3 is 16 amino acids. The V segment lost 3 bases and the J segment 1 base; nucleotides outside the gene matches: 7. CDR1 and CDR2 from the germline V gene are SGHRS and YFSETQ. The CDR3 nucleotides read TGCGCCAGCAGCTATATCGGGACAGGGACCCAAGAGACCCAGTACTTC. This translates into CASSYIGTGTQETQYF.

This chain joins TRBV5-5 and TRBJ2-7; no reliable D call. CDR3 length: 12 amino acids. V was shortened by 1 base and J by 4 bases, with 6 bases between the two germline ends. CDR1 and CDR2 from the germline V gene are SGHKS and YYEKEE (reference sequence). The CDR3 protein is CASSLQQYEQYF. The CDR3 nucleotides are TGTGCCAGCAGCTTGCAGCAATACGAGCAGTACTTC.

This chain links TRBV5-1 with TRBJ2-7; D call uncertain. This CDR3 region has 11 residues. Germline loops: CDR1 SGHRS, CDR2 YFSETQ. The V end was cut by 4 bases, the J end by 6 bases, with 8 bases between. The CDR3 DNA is TGCGCCAGCAGCATGGCCGGCGAGCAGTACTTC. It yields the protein CASSMAGEQYF.

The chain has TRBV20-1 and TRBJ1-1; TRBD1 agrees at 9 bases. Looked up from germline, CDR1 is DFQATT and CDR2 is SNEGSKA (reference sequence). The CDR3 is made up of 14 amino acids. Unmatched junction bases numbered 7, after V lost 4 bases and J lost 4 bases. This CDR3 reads CSATRLTGGTEAFF. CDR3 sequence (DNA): TGCAGTGCTACAAGACTGACAGGGGGCACTGAAGCTTTCTTT.

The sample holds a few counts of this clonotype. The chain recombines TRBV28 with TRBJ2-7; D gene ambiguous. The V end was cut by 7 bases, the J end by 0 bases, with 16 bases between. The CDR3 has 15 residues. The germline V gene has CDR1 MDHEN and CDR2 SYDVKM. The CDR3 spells CASTLGGVSSYEQYF. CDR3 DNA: TGTGCCAGCACCCTGGGTGGGGTCAGCTCCTACGAGCAGTACTTC.

The CDR3 DNA follows: TGTGCCAGCAGTGGCAGTCCTGGCAATCAGCCCCAGCATTTT. It specifies CASSGSPGNQPQHF. The genes are TRBV6-4 and TRBJ1-5, with D uncertain. Germline-derived CDR1 and CDR2 are MRHNA and SNTAGT. V was cut by 4 bases and J by 2 bases, with 9 bases left in between. This CDR3 region has 14 residues.

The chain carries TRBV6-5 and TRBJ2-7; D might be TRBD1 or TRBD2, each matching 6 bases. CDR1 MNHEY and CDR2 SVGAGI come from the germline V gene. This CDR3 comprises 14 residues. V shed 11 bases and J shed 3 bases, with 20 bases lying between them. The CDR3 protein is CASRRGRGLYEQYF. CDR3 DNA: TGTGCCTCACGGCGGGGCCGGGGGCTCTACGAGCAGTACTTC.

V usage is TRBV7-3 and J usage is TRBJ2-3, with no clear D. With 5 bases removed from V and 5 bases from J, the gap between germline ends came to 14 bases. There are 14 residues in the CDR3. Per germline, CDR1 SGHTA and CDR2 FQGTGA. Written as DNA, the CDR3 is TGTGCCAGCAGCCCCGTAGGGTCCGGAGATACGCAGTATTTT. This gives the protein CASSPVGSGDTQYF.

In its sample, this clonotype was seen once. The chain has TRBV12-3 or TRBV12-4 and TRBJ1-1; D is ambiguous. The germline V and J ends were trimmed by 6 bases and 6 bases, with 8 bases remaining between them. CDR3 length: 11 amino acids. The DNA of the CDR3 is TGTGCCAGCAGGCCGTCGGCTGAAGCTTTCTTT. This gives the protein CASRPSAEAFF.

CDR3 DNA sequence: TGCGCCAGCAGCCGCCTCAGGGGGAACACTGAAGCTTTCTTT. Translation: CASSRLRGNTEAFF. The chain uses TRBV4-1 and TRBJ1-1; possibly TRBD1 for D (6 bases). The CDR3 consists of 14 residues. Germline V gene data show CDR1 as MGHRA and CDR2 as YSYEKL. V gave up 4 bases and J gave up 1 base, with 10 bases separating them.

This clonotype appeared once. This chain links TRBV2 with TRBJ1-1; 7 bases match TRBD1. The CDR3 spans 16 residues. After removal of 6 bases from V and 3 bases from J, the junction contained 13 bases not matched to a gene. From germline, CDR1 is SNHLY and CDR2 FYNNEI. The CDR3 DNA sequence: TGTGCCAGCAGAGGCCCCGGGACAGCGAGTTACACTGAAGCTTTCTTT. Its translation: CASRGPGTASYTEAFF.

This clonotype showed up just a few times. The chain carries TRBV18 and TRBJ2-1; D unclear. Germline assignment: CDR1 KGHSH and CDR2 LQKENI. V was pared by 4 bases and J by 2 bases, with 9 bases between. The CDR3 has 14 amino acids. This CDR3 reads CASSQNRAYNEQFF. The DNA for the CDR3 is TGTGCCAGCTCACAGAACAGAGCCTACAATGAGCAGTTCTTC.

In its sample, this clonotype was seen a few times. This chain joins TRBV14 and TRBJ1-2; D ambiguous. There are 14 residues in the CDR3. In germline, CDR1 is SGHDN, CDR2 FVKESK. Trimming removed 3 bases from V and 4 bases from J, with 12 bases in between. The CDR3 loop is CASSQDEIFYGYTF. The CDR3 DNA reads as TGTGCCAGCAGCCAGGATGAGATATTCTATGGCTACACCTTC.

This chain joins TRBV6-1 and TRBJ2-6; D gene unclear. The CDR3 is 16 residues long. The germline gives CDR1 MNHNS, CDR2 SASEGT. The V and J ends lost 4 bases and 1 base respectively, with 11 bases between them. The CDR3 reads CASSGSTVSGANVLTF. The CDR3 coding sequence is TGTGCCAGCAGTGGAAGTACTGTTTCTGGGGCCAACGTCCTGACTTTC.